This is a list of T cell receptor beta chains from one sample in a study of PD-L1 blockade in urothelial cancer. The assay was immunoSEQ multiplex PCR, and TCRdb's table has in-frame clones only and misses some. The sample holds 45,000 or so clones, around 88% seen once. Sequenced here: PBMCs, sampled around atezolizumab (anti-PD-L1) treatment. The receptors here all came from a man of 80 years or more with urothelial cancer. Each CDR3 is given with its conserved first and last residue. Fields, in order: D gene, V gene, J gene, CDR3 protein. D genes are given only for firm matches.

D: -; V: TRBV6-5; J: TRBJ1-3; CDR3: CASSYSIQSSGNTIYF
D: TRBD2; V: TRBV27; J: TRBJ2-7; CDR3: CASSLREGPYEQYF
D: -; V: TRBV7-6; J: TRBJ2-1; CDR3: CASSFYGLASDEQFF
D: TRBD1; V: TRBV28; J: TRBJ2-7; CDR3: CASSLRTGDREQYF
D: -; V: TRBV19; J: TRBJ2-4; CDR3: CASSNPPDAGFRAKNIQYF
D: -; V: TRBV15; J: TRBJ2-2; CDR3: CATRAAATGELFF
D: TRBD1; V: TRBV30; J: TRBJ2-1; CDR3: CAWGTGLYNEQFF
D: -; V: TRBV5-1; J: TRBJ1-5; CDR3: CASSLGQFNQPQHF
D: TRBD2; V: TRBV6-6; J: TRBJ2-2; CDR3: CASSFISGRETGELFF
D: TRBD1; V: TRBV4-2; J: TRBJ1-1; CDR3: CASSLNPGQGTEAFF
D: TRBD1; V: TRBV29-1; J: TRBJ2-2; CDR3: CSASDRVNTGELFF
D: TRBD1; V: TRBV5-6; J: TRBJ2-7; CDR3: CASSSRQGKQYF
D: -; V: TRBV19; J: TRBJ1-1; CDR3: CASTTKAGITEAFF
D: -; V: TRBV4-1; J: TRBJ1-3; CDR3: CASSQAATAFGNTIYF
D: TRBD1; V: TRBV4-1; J: TRBJ2-3; CDR3: CASSQVRGTGSRDTQYF
D: TRBD1; V: TRBV7-2; J: TRBJ1-2; CDR3: CASIQGVQGLGYTF
D: -; V: TRBV11-2; J: TRBJ2-3; CDR3: CASSLGAGSTDTQYF
D: TRBD2; V: TRBV5-1; J: TRBJ2-7; CDR3: CASRRTSGPYEQYF
D: -; V: TRBV29-1; J: TRBJ2-2; CDR3: CSVGGAGELFF
D: TRBD2; V: TRBV9; J: TRBJ2-1; CDR3: CASSVSGLAGSYEQFF
D: -; V: TRBV4-3; J: TRBJ2-7; CDR3: CASSPRVGYEQYF
D: TRBD1; V: TRBV10-3; J: TRBJ1-1; CDR3: CAISEGGQGMNTEAFF
D: TRBD1; V: TRBV5-4; J: TRBJ2-3; CDR3: CASSLKQGQGDTQYF
D: TRBD1; V: TRBV30; J: TRBJ1-5; CDR3: CAWTGTGANQPQHF
D: -; V: TRBV7-2; J: TRBJ2-3; CDR3: CASSPPGRYRDTQYF
D: TRBD2; V: TRBV19; J: TRBJ2-5; CDR3: CASSPGTTRGTQYF
D: -; V: TRBV5-8; J: TRBJ2-1; CDR3: CASSLLFEQFF
D: -; V: TRBV5-4; J: TRBJ1-4; CDR3: CASSLDKGANEKLFF
D: TRBD2; V: TRBV5-4; J: TRBJ2-7; CDR3: CASSFGLAGDRSYEQYF
D: -; V: TRBV28; J: TRBJ2-3; CDR3: CASSRGGTDTQYF
D: -; V: TRBV7-2; J: TRBJ1-4; CDR3: CASSLEAAEPNEKLFF
D: TRBD2; V: TRBV30; J: TRBJ2-7; CDR3: CAWRRTSSYEQYF
D: -; V: TRBV2; J: TRBJ2-2; CDR3: CASSDKQNTGELFF
D: -; V: TRBV18; J: TRBJ2-1; CDR3: CASSPMSSGVYNEQFF
D: -; V: TRBV2; J: TRBJ1-4; CDR3: CASQLFPQGGVFF
D: TRBD1; V: TRBV28; J: TRBJ2-2; CDR3: CASSLGTGLTGELFF
D: TRBD1; V: TRBV28; J: TRBJ1-1; CDR3: CASSPQGAYAEAFF
D: TRBD2; V: TRBV14; J: TRBJ2-1; CDR3: CASSQVYAGGPGYEQFF
D: TRBD1; V: TRBV6-1; J: TRBJ1-2; CDR3: CASSERAGGNYGYTF
D: TRBD1; V: TRBV15; J: TRBJ2-7; CDR3: CATSSDLRDRGRGGPYEQYF